What follows is one TCR beta chain and its context. This specimen comes from a study of technical replicates of blood from four donors. Only in-frame clones appear in the TCRdb table, and some are missing; sequencing was by immunoSEQ multiplex PCR. The sample comprises more than 65,000 clones, 85% to 95% of which are singletons, and about 0.36% rests with the top ten. The origin of this receptor is a human donor in good health. What was sequenced was T cells isolated from PBMCs.

CDR3 DNA sequence: TGTGCCAGCAGCGTAGGCGCCCTAGCGCACAATGAGCAGTTCTTC. This encodes CASSVGALAHNEQFF. This chain connects TRBV9 to TRBJ2-1; a weak D match, TRBD2 (6 bases). The CDR3 loop spans 15 amino acids. Trimming took off 0 bases at V and 5 bases at J, with 12 bases between the two ends. Per germline, CDR1 SGDLS and CDR2 YYNGEE.